The rows below give T cell receptor beta chains drawn from one sample of a study of early T cells in non-severe SARS-CoV-2 infection. MiXCR was run by TCRdb on the 5' RACE reads, yielding one entry per CDR3 protein. The sample has about 83,000 distinct CDR3 sequences, 9% to 15% seen once. The specimen was whole blood. The receptors stem from an adult who was a healthcare worker with PCR-confirmed SARS-CoV-2 infection or an uninfected control (not recorded which). Each CDR3 is given with its conserved first and last residue. A D gene is named only where the DNA matches it firmly. Expanded clones are given a class, and other clones once, few, many or no size at all.

D gene	J gene	clone size	V gene	CDR3 protein	CDR3 DNA
.	TRBJ1-1	.	TRBV29-1	CSVEDFPGYGDTEAFF	TGCAGCGTTGAAGATTTCCCCGGTTACGGGGACACTGAAGCTTTCTTT
.	TRBJ2-1	few	TRBV29-1	CSVEGGVAFSYNEQFF	TGCAGCGTTGAAGGAGGGGTGGCCTTCTCCTACAATGAGCAGTTCTTC
.	TRBJ2-3	few	TRBV2	CASSEVADTQYF	TGTGCCAGCAGTGAAGTAGCTGATACGCAGTATTTT
TRBD1	TRBJ1-2	few	TRBV4-1	CASSQGRTGGSPYGYTF	TGCGCCAGCAGCCAAGGGAGGACAGGGGGTTCCCCATATGGCTACACCTTC
.	TRBJ1-1	.	TRBV7-3	CASSLYQSEVFF	TGTGCCAGCAGCTTATATCAATCTGAAGTTTTCTTT
TRBD1	TRBJ1-2	many	TRBV7-2	CASSLELGQYRYTF	TGTGCCAGCAGCTTAGAGTTGGGACAGTATCGCTACACCTTC
TRBD1	TRBJ2-7	few	TRBV7-9	CASSSRDRGDEQYF	TGTGCCAGCAGCTCCCGGGACAGGGGGGACGAGCAGTACTTC
.	TRBJ2-5	few	TRBV14	CASMDSGRMTQYF	TGTGCCAGCATGGACTCCGGTCGTATGACCCAGTACTTC
TRBD1	TRBJ1-2	few	TRBV7-9	CASSLSGGAGYTF	TGTGCCAGCAGCTTGTCAGGGGGCGCGGGCTACACCTTC
.	TRBJ2-5	.	TRBV10-3	CAISGRGETQYF	TGTGCCATCAGTGGCCGGGGGGAGACCCAGTACTTC
TRBD2	TRBJ2-6	.	TRBV12-3/TRBV12-4	CAGGVSGANVLTF	TGTGCCGGGGGGGTCTCTGGGGCCAACGTCCTGACTTTC
.	TRBJ2-1	few	TRBV9	CASSPLKARSYNEQFF	TGTGCCAGCAGCCCCCTTAAGGCCCGCTCCTACAATGAGCAGTTCTTC
TRBD2	TRBJ2-7	few	TRBV4-2	CASSTRTSGTYEQYF	TGTGCCAGTTCCACGAGGACTAGCGGTACCTACGAGCAGTACTTC
.	TRBJ1-5	many	TRBV24-1	CATSDLRGAWGNQPQHF	TGTGCCACCAGTGATTTGCGGGGCGCATGGGGCAATCAGCCCCAGCATTTT
TRBD1	TRBJ1-4	.	TRBV3-1	CASSYATGGNEKLFF	TGTGCCAGCAGCTACGCGACAGGGGGTAATGAAAAACTGTTTTTT
TRBD2	TRBJ2-1	once	TRBV10-1	CASSGTSGRAGNEQFF	TGCGCCAGCAGTGGGACTAGCGGGAGGGCCGGCAATGAGCAGTTCTTC
.	TRBJ2-5	.	TRBV24-1	CATSEGGRGETQYF	TGTGCCACCAGTGAGGGTGGTAGAGGAGAGACCCAGTACTTC